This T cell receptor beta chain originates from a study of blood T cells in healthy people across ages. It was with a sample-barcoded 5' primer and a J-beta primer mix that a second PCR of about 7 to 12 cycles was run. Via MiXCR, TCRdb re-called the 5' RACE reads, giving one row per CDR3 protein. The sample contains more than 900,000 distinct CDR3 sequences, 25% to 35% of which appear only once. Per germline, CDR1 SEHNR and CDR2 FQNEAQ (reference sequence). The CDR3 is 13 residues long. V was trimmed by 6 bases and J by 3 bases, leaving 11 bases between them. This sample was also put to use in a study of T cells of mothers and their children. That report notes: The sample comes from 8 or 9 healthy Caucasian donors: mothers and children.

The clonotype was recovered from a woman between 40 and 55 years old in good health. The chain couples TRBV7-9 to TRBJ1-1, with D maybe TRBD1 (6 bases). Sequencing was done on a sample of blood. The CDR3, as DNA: TGTGCCAGCAGACCGACAGGTTACACTGAAGCTTTCTTT. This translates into CASRPTGYTEAFF.